This T cell receptor (beta chain) appears in the sequencing data of a study of CD8+ T cells in alopecia areata. Study-level results: Scalp lesions, especially in alopecia totalis/universalis, had higher clonality than normal scalp.

Germline CDR1 reads MNHEY; CDR2 reads SVGAGI. Trimming at V came to 6 bases and at J to 3 bases, leaving 7 bases not matched to a gene. This CDR3 has 14 residues. Treatment defined: oral pan-JAK inhibitor, 5-10 mg twice daily. Comment on this clone: The antigen remains undetermined.

cDNA serving as the sequencing template came from extracted, reverse transcribed RNA. TCRdb's table, derived via immunoSEQ multiplex PCR, lists solely in-frame clones and lacks some. The sample contains 250,000 to 350,000 clones, around 64% of which appear only once. The chain has TRBV6-5 and TRBJ1-1, with 7 nucleotides matching TRBD1. This receptor was identified in a human donor with alopecia areata. The source material was CD4+ T cells sorted from blood, sampled at roughly week 52, from a patient treated with tofacitinib. CDR3 amino acids: CASSRQGRDTEAFF. CDR3 sequence (DNA): TGTGCCAGCAGCCGACAGGGAAGAGACACTGAAGCTTTCTTT.